The 29 T cell receptor beta chains below come from one sample, sequenced in a study of T cell changes during pregnancy in multiple sclerosis. Libraries were prepared by immunoSEQ multiplex PCR; TCRdb keeps only in-frame clonotypes and omits some of them. The repertoire holds about 80,000 clones, with around 92% as singletons. The material sequenced was peripheral blood, taken before pregnancy. These receptors originate from a female donor with multiple sclerosis, enrolled in a pregnancy study.

The chain is built from TRBV5-1 and TRBJ1-5; 7 nucleotides match TRBD1. This CDR3 spans 15 amino acids. V was clipped by 3 bases and J by 0 bases; unmatched bases: 3. Looked up from germline, CDR1 is SGHRS and CDR2 is YFSETQ. The CDR3 nucleotides are TGCGCCAGCAGCTCAACAGGGGATAGCAATCAGCCCCAGCATTTT. Translation: CASSSTGDSNQPQHF.

This chain uses TRBV27 with TRBJ1-5; 8 bases line up with TRBD1. This CDR3 region has 16 residues. V lost 4 bases to trimming and J lost 6 bases; unmatched junction nucleotides: 11. The germline CDR1 and CDR2 sequences are MNHEY and SMNVEV (reference sequence). The CDR3 nucleotides read TGTGCCAGCAGTTCTTCATCAGGGGGCGCCGGTCAGCCCCAGCATTTT. This encodes CASSSSSGGAGQPQHF.

The chain has TRBV9 and TRBJ1-4, with 7 nucleotides matching TRBD1. The ends lost 4 bases at V and 6 bases at J; junction bases unmatched: 6. Germline CDR1 reads SGDLS; CDR2 reads YYNGEE. The CDR3 sequence is 14 residues long. The CDR3 region is CASSTPGGDEKLFF. CDR3 nucleotides: TGTGCCAGCAGCACCCCAGGGGGAGATGAAAAACTGTTTTTT. Complete variable domain (other parts from reference TRBV9 and TRBJ1-4): DSGVTQTPKHLITATGQRVTLRCSPRSGDLSVYWYQQSLDQGLQFLIQYYNGEERAKGNILERFSAQQFPDLHSELNLSSLELGDSALYFCASSTPGGDEKLFFGSGTQLSVL.

The chain has TRBV9 and TRBJ2-7; D call uncertain. This CDR3 spans 14 amino acids. The V gene's germline CDR1 is SGDLS and CDR2 YYNGEE. V was trimmed by 4 bases and J by 5 bases, leaving 16 bases between them. The CDR3 protein is CASSPPVGANEQYF. The CDR3 region has the DNA TGTGCCAGCAGCCCTCCCGTTGGAGCGAACGAGCAGTACTTC.

A single count supports this clone. This chain links TRBV15 with TRBJ1-5, with D tentatively TRBD1 (5 bases). V shed 1 base and J shed 3 bases, with 7 bases lying between them. The CDR3 runs to 14 residues. Germline assignment: CDR1 LNHNV and CDR2 YYDKDF (reference sequence). CDR3 amino acids: CATSRGTFNQPQHF. The DNA for the CDR3 is TGTGCCACCAGCAGAGGGACATTCAATCAGCCCCAGCATTTT.

V and J are TRBV7-3 and TRBJ2-3; possibly TRBD2 for D (7 bases). V lost 3 bases, J lost 4 bases, and 11 bases lay in between. The CDR3 runs to 14 residues. Looked up from germline, CDR1 is SGHTA and CDR2 is FQGTGA. The CDR3 bases are TGTGCCAGCAGCTTGGTGGGGGGGCCAGATACGCAGTATTTT. Protein: CASSLVGGPDTQYF. Complete variable domain (other parts from reference TRBV7-3 and TRBJ2-3): GAGVSQTPSNKVTEKGKYVELRCDPISGHTALYWYRQSLGQGPEFLIYFQGTGAADDSGLPNDRFFAVRPEGSVSTLKIQRTERGDSAVYLCASSLVGGPDTQYFGPGTRLTVL.

This CDR3 is CATSRDQAGAGEKLFF. The CDR3 DNA sequence: TGTGCCACCAGCAGAGATCAAGCAGGGGCAGGTGAAAAACTGTTTTTT. The chain joins TRBV15 to TRBJ1-4; D perhaps matches TRBD1 (6 bases). CDR1 and CDR2 (germline): LNHNV, YYDKDF (reference sequence). V lost 0 bases and J lost 7, with 15 bases in between. The CDR3 is made up of 16 amino acids.

Worth noting for this clone: This sample includes further DNA sequences coding for the same CDR3. The chain recombines TRBV5-1 with TRBJ1-1; D possibly corresponds to TRBD1 (6 bases). The V end was cut by 5 bases, the J end by 3 bases, with 14 bases between. The CDR3 consists of 14 residues. Germline assignment: CDR1 SGHRS and CDR2 YFSETQ. CDR3 in amino acids: CASSLTGGDTEAFF. CDR3 DNA: TGCGCCAGCAGTTTGACAGGCGGAGACACTGAAGCTTTCTTT.

This clone was counted once. The CDR3 loop is CASSFTGQGQPQHF. CDR3 in DNA: TGCGCCAGCAGCTTTACAGGGCAAGGTCAGCCCCAGCATTTT. The gene calls are TRBV5-1 and TRBJ1-5; a possible D gene is TRBD1 (6 bases). This CDR3 comprises 14 residues. The ends were cut back, 2 bases at V and 6 bases at J, with 12 bases in the middle. CDR1 and CDR2 (germline): SGHRS, YFSETQ. Full variable domain (outside the CDR3, taken from reference TRBV5-1 and TRBJ1-5): KAGVTQTPRYLIKTRGQQVTLSCSPISGHRSVSWYQQTPGQGLQFLFEYFSETQRNKGNFPGRFSGRQFSNSRSEMNVSTLELGDSALYLCASSFTGQGQPQHFGDGTRLSIL.

The CDR3 loop is CASSLGSGEKLFF. The CDR3 DNA sequence: TGTGCCAGCAGCTTAGGCTCGGGGGAAAAACTGTTTTTT. The gene calls are TRBV5-6 and TRBJ1-4; D remains ambiguous. Germline V CDR1 and CDR2: SGHDT, YYEEEE. The CDR3 consists of 13 residues. Trimming cost V 2 bases and J 8 bases, with 10 bases left between them.

V gene TRBV6-4 combines with J gene TRBJ2-6; D is uncertain. CDR3 length: 16 residues. Germline-derived CDR1 and CDR2 are MRHNA and SNTAGT. Trimming stripped 0 bases from V and 4 bases from J, with 10 bases between. This chain's CDR3 is CASSDSWSDGANVLTF. In DNA form, the CDR3 reads TGTGCCAGCAGTGACTCGTGGAGCGACGGGGCCAACGTCCTGACTTTC.

The chain combines TRBV6-6 with TRBJ2-7; D is undetermined. The V and J ends lost 7 bases and 0 bases respectively, with 13 bases between them. Germline CDR1 is MNHNY and CDR2 is SVGAGI (reference sequence). This CDR3 spans 14 amino acids. CDR3 residues: CASKLRSGSYEQYF. CDR3 nucleotides: TGTGCCAGCAAGTTACGATCCGGCTCCTACGAGCAGTACTTC.

CDR3 in amino acids: CASGRQGWTEAFF. For the CDR3, the DNA is TGTGCCAGCGGAAGGCAGGGCTGGACTGAAGCTTTCTTT. The chain recombines TRBV6-1 with TRBJ1-1; maybe TRBD1 (5 bases). The CDR3 runs 13 residues. Germline CDR1 MNHNS, CDR2 SASEGT. V was trimmed by 8 bases and J by 5 bases, leaving 15 bases between them.

The rearrangement links TRBV7-2 to TRBJ1-3; D might be TRBD1 (5 bases). The CDR3 loop spans 14 amino acids. Germline loops: CDR1 SGHTA, CDR2 FQGNSA. V shed 1 base and J shed 4 bases, with 8 bases lying between them. The CDR3 reads CASSLVTAGNTIYF. CDR3 nucleotide sequence: TGTGCCAGCAGCTTAGTGACAGCGGGAAACACCATATATTTT.

This sequence joins TRBV5-4 and TRBJ2-3, with D possibly matching TRBD2 (7 bases). The germline V and J ends were trimmed by 5 bases and 5 bases, with 15 bases remaining between them. Per germline, CDR1 SGHNT and CDR2 YYREEE (reference sequence). The CDR3 contains 14 residues. CDR3 coding DNA: TGTGCCAGCAGAGTAGGGGGGGCGGGAGATACGCAGTATTTT. Its protein product is CASRVGGAGDTQYF.

The chain recombines TRBV6-5 with TRBJ1-2; D may be TRBD1 (6 bases). From germline, CDR1 is MNHEY and CDR2 SVGAGI. V was shortened by 5 bases and J by 3 bases, with 16 bases between the two germline ends. The CDR3 sequence is 15 residues long. The CDR3 region is CASSTQQGSDYGYTF. CDR3 nucleotides: TGTGCCAGCAGTACACAACAGGGATCGGACTATGGCTACACCTTC.

This chain uses TRBV9 with TRBJ1-2; possible D gene TRBD1, 6 bases. CDR3 length: 14 residues. Germline CDR1 and CDR2: SGDLS and YYNGEE. Trimming took off 5 bases at V and 5 bases at J, with 16 bases between the two ends. The CDR3 nucleotides are TGTGCCAGCAGGGGGGCAGGGCCGGAGTATGGCTACACCTTC. Its translation: CASRGAGPEYGYTF. The entire variable domain, with the rest obtained from reference TRBV9 and TRBJ1-2, is as follows: DSGVTQTPKHLITATGQRVTLRCSPRSGDLSVYWYQQSLDQGLQFLIQYYNGEERAKGNILERFSAQQFPDLHSELNLSSLELGDSALYFCASRGAGPEYGYTFGSGTRLTVV.

V usage is TRBV7-3 and J usage is TRBJ2-5, with a tentative D call TRBD2 (7 bases). V dropped 5 bases and J dropped 9 bases, with 19 bases sitting between them. The V gene's germline CDR1 is SGHTA and CDR2 FQGTGA. The CDR3 runs to 14 residues. The CDR3 spells CASSVIGGPTPQYF. For the CDR3, the DNA is TGTGCCAGCAGCGTTATCGGGGGGCCTACCCCCCAGTACTTC. Complete variable domain (other parts from reference TRBV7-3 and TRBJ2-5): GAGVSQTPSNKVTEKGKYVELRCDPISGHTALYWYRQSLGQGPEFLIYFQGTGAADDSGLPNDRFFAVRPEGSVSTLKIQRTERGDSAVYLCASSVIGGPTPQYFGPGTRLLVL.

V usage is TRBV11-2 and J usage is TRBJ2-5, with a possible D match to TRBD1 (5 bases). V lost 1 base, J lost 7 bases, and 10 bases lay in between. Germline loops: CDR1 SGHAT, CDR2 FQNNGV. The CDR3 is 13 residues long. The DNA of the CDR3 is TGTGCCAGCAGCTTAGCCGACAGTCGGACCCAGTACTTC. This gives the protein CASSLADSRTQYF.

The rearrangement joins TRBV6-6 to TRBJ2-5, with D possibly matching TRBD1 (5 bases). Germline loops: CDR1 MNHNY, CDR2 SVGAGI (reference sequence). This CDR3 comprises 14 residues. Trimming left V 1 base short and J 2 bases short, with 8 bases between. The CDR3: CASSYLDSQETQYF. CDR3 bases: TGTGCCAGCAGTTACTTAGACAGTCAAGAGACCCAGTACTTC.

J is TRBJ1-2 and V is TRBV12-5; TRBD1 aligns across 8 bases. The CDR3 totals 15 residues. CDR1 is LGHNT and CDR2 is FRNRAP in the germline V gene. With 9 bases clipped from V and 4 bases from J, the junction kept 13 bases outside the gene matches. The CDR3 region has the DNA TGTGCTAGACGAACCCGCCGACAGGGGAGCTATGGCTACACCTTC. Encoded protein: CARRTRRQGSYGYTF.

J is TRBJ2-7 and V is TRBV15, with D maybe TRBD1 (5 bases). CDR3 length: 18 residues. Trimming removed 3 bases at V and 1 base at J, with 22 bases between. From germline, CDR1 is LNHNV and CDR2 YYDKDF (reference sequence). CDR3 sequence: CATSSELQGVGWSYEQYF. The CDR3 nucleotides read TGTGCCACCAGCAGCGAACTTCAGGGCGTGGGATGGTCCTACGAGCAGTACTTC.

This clone was recorded only once. V is TRBV6-5 and J is TRBJ2-1; TRBD2 agrees at 8 bases. From germline, CDR1 is MNHEY and CDR2 SVGAGI. CDR3 length equals 15 residues. Trimming at V came to 7 bases and at J to 9 bases, leaving 14 bases not matched to a gene. The CDR3 coding sequence is TGTGCCAGCATGCCAGCGGGACTAGTAAACGGTGAGCAGTTCTTC. Translation: CASMPAGLVNGEQFF.

This rearrangement joins TRBV2 to TRBJ1-1; weak D call: TRBD1 (5 bases). V lost 0 bases and J 0 bases, leaving 11 bases between the germline ends. CDR1 and CDR2 from the germline V gene are SNHLY and FYNNEI. The CDR3 sequence is 16 residues long. CDR3 residues: CASSEAVQGLNTEAFF. The CDR3 coding sequence is TGTGCCAGCAGTGAAGCGGTCCAGGGCTTGAACACTGAAGCTTTCTTT.

This chain links TRBV7-3 with TRBJ2-3, with 11 positions matching TRBD2. There are 15 residues in the CDR3. Germline V gives CDR1 SGHTA, CDR2 FQGTGA. V was clipped by 1 base and J by 8 bases; unmatched bases: 5. This CDR3 is CASSLNSGGVVTQYF. In nucleotides, the CDR3 is TGTGCCAGCAGCTTAAATAGCGGGGGGGTTGTTACGCAGTATTTT.

This clone appeared once. This chain connects TRBV2 to TRBJ1-1; possibly TRBD1 for D (6 bases). The CDR3 contains 16 residues. V lost 5 bases, J lost 6 bases, and 22 bases lay in between. CDR1 is SNHLY, CDR2 FYNNEI, per germline. Here the CDR3 reads CASSPGAGSKLSEAFF. The CDR3 DNA follows: TGTGCCAGCAGTCCAGGGGCTGGATCGAAGTTGTCTGAAGCTTTCTTT.

This sequence joins TRBV6-1 and TRBJ2-7; 7 positions match TRBD1. Germline assignment: CDR1 MNHNS and CDR2 SASEGT. The ends lost 10 bases at V and 3 bases at J; junction bases unmatched: 9. CDR3 length: 13 residues. The CDR3: CATRQGWVYEQYF. CDR3 coding DNA: TGTGCCACCAGACAGGGTTGGGTCTACGAGCAGTACTTC.

The genes are TRBV4-2 and TRBJ2-6; D perhaps matches TRBD1 (5 bases). Germline V gene lookup returns CDR1 LGHNA and CDR2 YNFKEQ. Trimming cost V 2 bases and J 0 bases, with 8 bases left between them. The CDR3 covers 16 residues. This chain's CDR3 is CASSQSQASGANVLTF. For the CDR3, the DNA is TGTGCCAGCAGCCAATCACAGGCCTCTGGGGCCAACGTCCTGACTTTC.

The chain recombines TRBV11-2 with TRBJ1-5; maybe TRBD1 (6 bases). Germline CDR1 SGHAT, CDR2 FQNNGV. The CDR3 length is 13 residues. V lost 6 bases, J lost 7 bases, and 13 bases lay in between. The CDR3 DNA reads TGTGCCAGCAGTGCAGGGGTTTTACAGCCCCAGCATTTT. As protein: CASSAGVLQPQHF.